These T cell receptor beta chains were read from a single sample in a study of shared clonotypes between healthy human individuals. Sequencing was performed with immunoSEQ multiplex PCR; in TCRdb, only in-frame clones are kept and a portion is missing. The sample yields approximately 590,000 clones, nearly 97% seen once. The sample consisted of naive CD8+ T cells sorted from blood. Receptor source: a woman aged 25 to 45 in good health. Each CDR3 is given with its conserved first and last residue. A D gene is named only where the DNA matches it firmly. Rows may omit the clone size; those that give it use once, few, many or a size class.

NA	NA	TRBV6-6	TRBJ1-6	TGTGCCGCTAAGGAGGAGGGGTTAACACCCCTCCACTTT	CAAKEEGLTPLHF
NA	NA	TRBV11-2	TRBJ2-7	TGTGCCAGCAGCTTCGCCTACTCCCGGGAGCAGTACTTC	CASSFAYSREQYF
NA	NA	TRBV2	TRBJ1-1	TGTGCCAGCACCTACGACACGAACACTGAAGCTTTCTTT	CASTYDTNTEAFF
NA	NA	TRBV11-2	TRBJ1-2	TGTGCCAGCAGCTTAGTTGGGAATGGCTACACCTTC	CASSLVGNGYTF
NA	NA	TRBV27	TRBJ2-4	TGTGCCAGCGGGTCGTCCAAAAACATTCAGTACTTC	CASGSSKNIQYF
NA	NA	TRBV7-6	TRBJ2-7	TGTGCCAGCAGCGCCGGGCCCACCTATTACTACGAGCAGTACTTC	CASSAGPTYYYEQYF
TRBD1	NA	TRBV11-2	TRBJ1-2	TGTGCCAGCAGCTCAGCCACCTCCGACAGGGTGGAATATGGCTACACCTTC	CASSSATSDRVEYGYTF
NA	NA	TRBV25-1	TRBJ1-5	TGTGCCAGCGAGGCGGTTGGTGACAATCAGCCCCAGCATTTT	CASEAVGDNQPQHF
TRBD1	NA	TRBV19	TRBJ1-5	TGTGCCAGTAAGACAGGGCCCAATCAGCCCCAGCATTTT	CASKTGPNQPQHF
NA	NA	TRBV7-9	TRBJ1-1	TGTGCCAGCAGCCCCACCGGACGGGCGACTGAAGCTTTCTTT	CASSPTGRATEAFF
NA	once	TRBV6-6	TRBJ2-7	TGTGCCAGCACGGGAGATTCCTACGAGCAGTACTTC	CASTGDSYEQYF
TRBD2	NA	TRBV5-4	TRBJ2-7	TGTGCCAGCAGCTCGGGAGGAACCTACGAGCAGTACTTC	CASSSGGTYEQYF
NA	NA	TRBV10-1	TRBJ2-1	TGCGCCAGCAGTGAGTCTATACTAACCCCCTTCGGGAGAGCTTACAATGAGCAGTTCTTC	CASSESILTPFGRAYNEQFF
NA	NA	TRBV7-9	TRBJ1-6	TGTGCCAGCAGCTTGGGGAGCTCCTATAATTCACCCCTCCACTTT	CASSLGSSYNSPLHF
NA	once	TRBV27	TRBJ1-5	TGTGCCAGCAGTTTAAGGGAAGGCAATCAGCCCCAGCATTTT	CASSLREGNQPQHF
NA	NA	TRBV4-1	TRBJ1-1	TGCGCCAGCAGCCACCTGGACACTGAAGCTTTCTTT	CASSHLDTEAFF
NA	NA	TRBV2	TRBJ2-3	TGTGCCAGCAGTCTCCAATTCGGGGGAGAAACAGATACGCAGTATTTT	CASSLQFGGETDTQYF
NA	NA	TRBV13	TRBJ2-4	TGTGCCAGCAGCTTGGGGGACACGCTAGCCAAAAACATTCAGTACTTC	CASSLGDTLAKNIQYF
NA	NA	TRBV11-2	TRBJ1-1	TGTGCCAGCAGCCGACCAGAATCGAAATGGGCTGAAGCTTTCTTT	CASSRPESKWAEAFF
NA	NA	TRBV10-2	TRBJ2-1	TGCGCCAGCAGTGAGGGGCATGAGCAGTTCTTC	CASSEGHEQFF
TRBD1	NA	TRBV11-3	TRBJ2-3	TGTGCCAGCAGCCCCAGACCACCCCACCGGGACAGGGGCACAGATACGCAGTATTTT	CASSPRPPHRDRGTDTQYF
TRBD2	NA	TRBV13	TRBJ2-3	TGTGCCAGCAGCTGGCCTAGCGGCAGCACAGATACGCAGTATTTT	CASSWPSGSTDTQYF
TRBD1	NA	TRBV4-1	TRBJ2-5	TGCGCCAGCAGCCCAGGACAGGGCCAAGAGACCCAGTACTTC	CASSPGQGQETQYF
NA	NA	TRBV4-2	TRBJ2-2	TGTGCCAGCAGCCAAGTAATCTCCACCGGGGAGCTGTTTTTT	CASSQVISTGELFF
TRBD2	NA	TRBV5-1	TRBJ2-1	TGCGCCAGCAGCTTTTCTAGCGGGAACTACAATGAGCAGTTCTTC	CASSFSSGNYNEQFF
TRBD1	NA	TRBV27	TRBJ2-7	TGTGCCAGCGTTTCATCAGTTGGGGACAGCTCCTACGAGCAGTACTTC	CASVSSVGDSSYEQYF
NA	NA	TRBV29-1	TRBJ2-3	TGCAGCGTTTCCCCTAGCACAGATACGCAGTATTTT	CSVSPSTDTQYF
NA	NA	TRBV7-3	TRBJ2-1	TGTGCCAGCAGCTTCGGCGGGATCAATGAGCAGTTCTTC	CASSFGGINEQFF
NA	NA	TRBV29-1	TRBJ2-1	TGCAGCGCCCGTGACGGGGTCGCCTACAATGAGCAGTTCTTC	CSARDGVAYNEQFF
NA	NA	TRBV28	TRBJ2-1	TGTGCCAGCAGTCGAAATGAGCAGTTCTTC	CASSRNEQFF
TRBD1	NA	TRBV10-2	TRBJ1-1	TGCGCCAGCAGTGACACAGGGGCAGGTACTGAAGCTTTCTTT	CASSDTGAGTEAFF
NA	NA	TRBV25-1	TRBJ2-7	TGTGCCAGCAGTGAAGCCCGGGAGTCATTCTACGAGCAGTACTTC	CASSEARESFYEQYF
NA	NA	TRBV28	TRBJ2-3	TGTGCCAGCAGTTTCGGGCAGCGACTCACAGATACGCAGTATTTT	CASSFGQRLTDTQYF
TRBD2	NA	TRBV2	TRBJ2-5	TGTGCCAGCAGTGAAGCTAGCGGGAGGGCCGTGGAGACCCAGTACTTC	CASSEASGRAVETQYF
NA	once	TRBV9	TRBJ2-7	TGTGCCAGCAGCGTAGCTCAGGGACCCTACGAGCAGTACTTC	CASSVAQGPYEQYF
NA	NA	TRBV4-1	TRBJ2-3	TGCGCCAGCAGCCAAGTATACACCAGGGACACAGATACGCAGTATTTT	CASSQVYTRDTDTQYF
TRBD1	NA	TRBV7-2	TRBJ1-5	TGTGCCAGCAGCAACCAGCGGACAGGGCTCAATCAGCCCCAGCATTTT	CASSNQRTGLNQPQHF
TRBD2	NA	TRBV19	TRBJ2-1	TGTGCCAGTAGTATAGTAGGTCTAGCGGGAGTGGATGAGCAGTTCTTC	CASSIVGLAGVDEQFF
TRBD2	NA	TRBV28	TRBJ2-1	TGTGCCAGCAGTTTATGGGTAGCGGGCTACAATGAGCAGTTCTTC	CASSLWVAGYNEQFF